A selection of T cell receptor beta chains follows, all from one sample in a study of early T cells in non-severe SARS-CoV-2 infection. From the 5' RACE reads, TCRdb called clonotypes with MiXCR, one entry per CDR3 protein. The repertoire holds around 88,000 distinct CDR3 sequences, around 15% seen once, with around 7% in the top ten. Sequencing input: whole blood. The receptor source for this set is an adult who was a healthcare worker with PCR-confirmed SARS-CoV-2 infection or an uninfected control (not recorded which). CDR3s include the opening cysteine and the closing phenylalanine or tryptophan. The order of the fields is clone size, V gene, D gene, J gene, CDR3 length, CDR3 protein, CDR3 DNA. A D gene is named only where the DNA matches it firmly. Some rows mark clone size as missing; the rest say once, few, many or name a class of expanded clone.

abundance: NA
v_gene: TRBV20-1
d_gene: NA
j_gene: TRBJ2-1
len: 15
CDR3aa: CSARVPTSSYNEQFF
CDR3nt: TGCAGTGCTAGAGTCCCCACAAGCTCCTACAATGAGCAGTTCTTC

abundance: NA
v_gene: TRBV20-1
d_gene: TRBD1
j_gene: TRBJ2-7
len: 16
CDR3aa: CSAYQDPGQVSHEQYF
CDR3nt: TGCAGTGCCTACCAAGACCCGGGACAGGTATCCCACGAGCAGTACTTC

abundance: few
v_gene: TRBV12-3/TRBV12-4
d_gene: NA
j_gene: TRBJ1-2
len: 13
CDR3aa: CASSLSGTPFHTF
CDR3nt: TGTGCCAGCAGTTTATCCGGGACACCTTTTCACACCTTC

abundance: NA
v_gene: TRBV20-1
d_gene: TRBD1
j_gene: TRBJ1-1
len: 10
CDR3aa: CGPAGGDAFF
CDR3nt: TGCGGCCCCGCAGGGGGGGATGCTTTCTTT

abundance: many
v_gene: TRBV20-1
d_gene: TRBD1
j_gene: TRBJ2-7
len: 13
CDR3aa: CSARQGMAYEQYF
CDR3nt: TGCAGTGCGCGACAGGGGATGGCCTACGAGCAGTACTTC

abundance: few
v_gene: TRBV5-1
d_gene: TRBD1
j_gene: TRBJ2-5
len: 14
CDR3aa: CASTWTGQQETQYF
CDR3nt: TGCGCCAGCACCTGGACAGGGCAACAAGAGACCCAGTACTTC

abundance: few
v_gene: TRBV29-1
d_gene: NA
j_gene: TRBJ2-4
len: 12
CDR3aa: CSVVGGFNIQYF
CDR3nt: TGCAGCGTTGTCGGGGGCTTTAACATTCAGTACTTC

abundance: NA
v_gene: TRBV2
d_gene: TRBD2
j_gene: TRBJ2-5
len: 16
CDR3aa: CASSDGRERGEETQYF
CDR3nt: TGTGCCAGCAGTGATGGGCGGGAGAGGGGTGAGGAGACCCAGTACTTC

abundance: NA
v_gene: TRBV28
d_gene: TRBD2
j_gene: TRBJ2-1
len: 14
CDR3aa: CASSRGGPASEQFF
CDR3nt: TGTGCCAGCAGTAGGGGAGGGCCTGCCTCTGAGCAGTTCTTC

abundance: few
v_gene: TRBV5-1
d_gene: NA
j_gene: TRBJ1-2
len: 16
CDR3aa: CASRRVRQATNYGYTF
CDR3nt: TGCGCCAGCAGACGGGTGAGACAGGCTACTAACTATGGCTACACCTTC

abundance: few
v_gene: TRBV20-1
d_gene: NA
j_gene: TRBJ2-1
len: 13
CDR3aa: CSARGAAYNEQFF
CDR3nt: TGCAGTGCTAGAGGGGCGGCCTACAATGAGCAGTTCTTC

abundance: NA
v_gene: TRBV12-3/TRBV12-4
d_gene: NA
j_gene: TRBJ2-1
len: 15
CDR3aa: CASSLGNRLGDEQFF
CDR3nt: TGTGCCAGCAGCCTAGGGAATCGCCTGGGGGATGAGCAGTTCTTC

abundance: once
v_gene: TRBV6-2/TRBV6-3
d_gene: NA
j_gene: TRBJ2-1
len: 13
CDR3aa: CATKYSSYNEQFF
CDR3nt: TGTGCCACCAAGTACTCATCCTACAATGAGCAGTTCTTC

abundance: NA
v_gene: TRBV2
d_gene: NA
j_gene: TRBJ1-5
len: 14
CDR3aa: CASSKEGRGQPQHF
CDR3nt: TGTGCCAGCAGTAAGGAGGGAAGAGGGCAGCCCCAGCATTTT

abundance: NA
v_gene: TRBV19
d_gene: TRBD1
j_gene: TRBJ2-1
len: 15
CDR3aa: CASTSGQGDDNEQFF
CDR3nt: TGTGCCAGTACCTCTGGACAGGGCGACGACAATGAGCAGTTCTTC

abundance: few
v_gene: TRBV20-1
d_gene: NA
j_gene: TRBJ2-7
len: 11
CDR3aa: CSAPTSGEQYF
CDR3nt: TGCAGTGCCCCGACCTCAGGCGAGCAGTACTTC

abundance: many
v_gene: TRBV9
d_gene: NA
j_gene: TRBJ1-4
len: 13
CDR3aa: CASSAAANEKLFF
CDR3nt: TGTGCCAGCAGCGCCGCAGCTAATGAAAAACTGTTTTTT

abundance: NA
v_gene: TRBV7-9
d_gene: NA
j_gene: TRBJ2-3
len: 14
CDR3aa: CASSPVLEPDTQYF
CDR3nt: TGTGCCAGCAGCCCCGTTTTAGAGCCAGATACGCAGTATTTT

abundance: NA
v_gene: TRBV7-9
d_gene: TRBD1
j_gene: TRBJ2-7
len: 13
CDR3aa: CASSPDRYYEQYF
CDR3nt: TGTGCCAGCAGCCCGGACAGGTACTACGAGCAGTACTTC

abundance: many
v_gene: TRBV11-2
d_gene: NA
j_gene: TRBJ2-2
len: 14
CDR3aa: CASSASRTTGELFF
CDR3nt: TGTGCCAGCAGCGCCTCAAGGACCACCGGGGAGCTGTTTTTT

abundance: NA
v_gene: TRBV5-5
d_gene: NA
j_gene: TRBJ2-1
len: 14
CDR3aa: CASSVGSSYNEQFF
CDR3nt: TGTGCCAGCAGTGTAGGGAGCTCCTACAATGAGCAGTTCTTC

abundance: few
v_gene: TRBV5-6
d_gene: NA
j_gene: TRBJ1-2
len: 16
CDR3aa: CASSLAPGRSLFGYTF
CDR3nt: TGTGCCAGCAGCTTGGCTCCGGGACGGAGCCTTTTCGGCTACACCTTC

abundance: NA
v_gene: TRBV19
d_gene: NA
j_gene: TRBJ2-7
len: 14
CDR3aa: CASSIMRGNYEQYF
CDR3nt: TGTGCCAGTAGTATTATGAGGGGGAACTACGAGCAGTACTTC

abundance: few
v_gene: TRBV20-1
d_gene: NA
j_gene: TRBJ2-5
len: 14
CDR3aa: CSASSRRGAGTQYF
CDR3nt: TGCAGTGCTAGCTCCCGCCGGGGGGCTGGGACCCAGTACTTC

abundance: many
v_gene: TRBV6-6
d_gene: NA
j_gene: TRBJ2-7
len: 13
CDR3aa: CASSYNRVYEQYF
CDR3nt: TGTGCCAGCAGTTATAACAGGGTTTACGAGCAGTACTTC

abundance: NA
v_gene: TRBV7-2
d_gene: NA
j_gene: TRBJ1-2
len: 13
CDR3aa: CASSPLGAYGYTF
CDR3nt: TGTGCCAGCAGCCCTTTGGGGGCCTATGGCTACACCTTC

abundance: few
v_gene: TRBV5-4
d_gene: NA
j_gene: TRBJ1-6
len: 14
CDR3aa: CASSLMKGDSPLHF
CDR3nt: TGTGCCAGCAGCTTGATGAAGGGGGATTCACCCCTCCACTTT

abundance: NA
v_gene: TRBV29-1
d_gene: TRBD1
j_gene: TRBJ2-7
len: 15
CDR3aa: CSVEGTGGSSYEQYF
CDR3nt: TGCAGCGTTGAAGGGACAGGGGGCTCTTCCTACGAGCAGTACTTC

abundance: NA
v_gene: TRBV4-1
d_gene: TRBD1
j_gene: TRBJ1-6
len: 18
CDR3aa: CASSQDPAYRGPDSPLHF
CDR3nt: TGCGCCAGCAGCCAAGATCCCGCATACAGGGGGCCGGATTCACCCCTCCACTTT

abundance: NA
v_gene: TRBV5-1
d_gene: TRBD2
j_gene: TRBJ2-2
len: 16
CDR3aa: CASSWTSGTRTGELFF
CDR3nt: TGCGCCAGCAGCTGGACCAGCGGGACTCGCACCGGGGAGCTGTTTTTT

abundance: few
v_gene: TRBV29-1
d_gene: NA
j_gene: TRBJ1-4
len: 14
CDR3aa: CSVEGGTSREKLFF
CDR3nt: TGCAGCGTTGAAGGCGGGACCTCGAGAGAAAAACTGTTTTTT

abundance: NA
v_gene: TRBV29-1
d_gene: NA
j_gene: TRBJ1-1
len: 9
CDR3aa: CSVGKKAFF
CDR3nt: TGCAGCGTTGGTAAAAAAGCTTTCTTT

abundance: few
v_gene: TRBV28
d_gene: NA
j_gene: TRBJ2-1
len: 11
CDR3aa: CASRPTSEQFF
CDR3nt: TGTGCCAGCAGACCCACTAGCGAGCAGTTCTTC

abundance: NA
v_gene: TRBV20-1
d_gene: NA
j_gene: TRBJ2-5
len: 15
CDR3aa: CSARVGRRAGETQYF
CDR3nt: TGCAGTGCTAGGGTGGGTAGACGAGCGGGAGAGACCCAGTACTTC

abundance: few
v_gene: TRBV18
d_gene: NA
j_gene: TRBJ2-7
len: 15
CDR3aa: CASSPEKTVRDEQYF
CDR3nt: TGTGCCAGCTCACCAGAGAAGACCGTCAGGGACGAGCAGTACTTC

abundance: many
v_gene: TRBV9
d_gene: NA
j_gene: TRBJ1-1
len: 12
CDR3aa: CASSVDRSEAFF
CDR3nt: TGTGCCAGCAGCGTAGACAGGAGTGAAGCTTTCTTT

abundance: few
v_gene: TRBV4-1
d_gene: NA
j_gene: TRBJ2-7
len: 16
CDR3aa: CASSQEAQAGPTKQYF
CDR3nt: TGCGCCAGCAGCCAAGAGGCGCAGGCCGGACCTACGAAGCAGTACTTC

abundance: few
v_gene: TRBV20-1
d_gene: TRBD1
j_gene: TRBJ2-1
len: 14
CDR3aa: CSADDRGRDNEQFF
CDR3nt: TGCAGTGCTGATGACAGGGGGCGCGACAATGAGCAGTTCTTC

abundance: few
v_gene: TRBV30
d_gene: NA
j_gene: TRBJ1-3
len: 15
CDR3aa: CAWRWGVLTGNTIYF
CDR3nt: TGTGCCTGGAGGTGGGGAGTTCTAACTGGAAACACCATATATTTT

abundance: NA
v_gene: TRBV6-6
d_gene: TRBD1
j_gene: TRBJ1-4
len: 12
CDR3aa: CASSWDRGELFF
CDR3nt: TGTGCCAGCAGTTGGGACAGGGGTGAACTGTTTTTT

abundance: NA
v_gene: TRBV30
d_gene: NA
j_gene: TRBJ2-5
len: 13
CDR3aa: CAWIKDSPETQYF
CDR3nt: TGTGCCTGGATTAAGGACAGCCCAGAGACCCAGTACTTC

abundance: NA
v_gene: TRBV11-2
d_gene: NA
j_gene: TRBJ2-5
len: 14
CDR3aa: CASSQVGGRETQYF
CDR3nt: TGTGCCAGCAGCCAGGTGGGGGGCCGAGAGACCCAGTACTTC

abundance: few
v_gene: TRBV3-1
d_gene: TRBD2
j_gene: TRBJ2-1
len: 18
CDR3aa: CASSLLGGSGRAANEQFF
CDR3nt: TGTGCCAGCAGCCTCCTTGGCGGTAGCGGGAGGGCTGCTAATGAGCAGTTCTTC

abundance: NA
v_gene: TRBV29-1
d_gene: NA
j_gene: TRBJ2-5
len: 14
CDR3aa: CSVNGGDRKETQYF
CDR3nt: TGCAGCGTTAACGGCGGGGACAGAAAAGAGACCCAGTACTTC

abundance: NA
v_gene: TRBV14
d_gene: TRBD2
j_gene: TRBJ2-2
len: 15
CDR3aa: CASSRLGGGSGELFF
CDR3nt: TGTGCCAGCAGCCGCCTCGGGGGGGGCTCCGGGGAGCTGTTTTTT

abundance: many
v_gene: TRBV19
d_gene: NA
j_gene: TRBJ1-2
len: 12
CDR3aa: CASSLGTEGYTF
CDR3nt: TGTGCCAGTAGTCTCGGGACTGAAGGCTACACCTTC

abundance: NA
v_gene: TRBV20-1
d_gene: NA
j_gene: TRBJ1-5
len: 13
CDR3aa: CSARDLGNQPQHF
CDR3nt: TGCAGTGCTAGAGATCTTGGCAATCAGCCCCAGCATTTT

abundance: NA
v_gene: TRBV10-3
d_gene: TRBD2
j_gene: TRBJ2-3
len: 15
CDR3aa: CAISSSGRWTDTQYF
CDR3nt: TGTGCCATCAGTTCTAGCGGGAGGTGGACAGATACGCAGTATTTT

abundance: few
v_gene: TRBV29-1
d_gene: TRBD2
j_gene: TRBJ2-1
len: 13
CDR3aa: CSVGWGGYNEQFF
CDR3nt: TGCAGCGTTGGCTGGGGAGGGTACAATGAGCAGTTCTTC

abundance: once
v_gene: TRBV9
d_gene: TRBD1
j_gene: TRBJ1-1
len: 15
CDR3aa: CASSSPQGGRTEAFF
CDR3nt: TGTGCCAGCAGCTCCCCACAGGGGGGAAGGACTGAAGCTTTCTTT

abundance: NA
v_gene: TRBV9
d_gene: NA
j_gene: TRBJ2-7
len: 12
CDR3aa: CASSVADSEQYF
CDR3nt: TGTGCCAGCAGCGTAGCTGACAGCGAGCAGTACTTC

abundance: NA
v_gene: TRBV12-3/TRBV12-4
d_gene: NA
j_gene: TRBJ2-7
len: 13
CDR3aa: CASSAPASYEQYF
CDR3nt: TGTGCCAGCAGCGCTCCCGCCAGCTACGAGCAGTACTTC

abundance: few
v_gene: TRBV7-9
d_gene: NA
j_gene: TRBJ2-7
len: 13
CDR3aa: CASSPFDGYEQYF
CDR3nt: TGTGCCAGCAGCCCCTTTGACGGCTACGAGCAGTACTTC

abundance: few
v_gene: TRBV13
d_gene: NA
j_gene: TRBJ2-2
len: 12
CDR3aa: CASSYVSGELFF
CDR3nt: TGTGCCAGCAGCTACGTTTCCGGGGAGCTGTTTTTT

abundance: NA
v_gene: TRBV7-9
d_gene: NA
j_gene: TRBJ1-4
len: 15
CDR3aa: CASSSSTGTNEKLFF
CDR3nt: TGTGCCAGCAGCTCGAGCACAGGGACTAATGAAAAACTGTTTTTT

abundance: few
v_gene: TRBV25-1
d_gene: NA
j_gene: TRBJ2-1
len: 15
CDR3aa: CASSPQSGSYNEQFF
CDR3nt: TGTGCCAGCAGTCCGCAGAGCGGGTCTTACAATGAGCAGTTCTTC

abundance: few
v_gene: TRBV6-6
d_gene: NA
j_gene: TRBJ2-4
len: 12
CDR3aa: CASGREANIQYF
CDR3nt: TGTGCCAGCGGCAGGGAGGCCAACATTCAGTACTTC

abundance: few
v_gene: TRBV28
d_gene: TRBD1
j_gene: TRBJ2-7
len: 14
CDR3aa: CASSSGTGPYEQYF
CDR3nt: TGTGCCAGCAGTTCCGGGACAGGGCCCTACGAGCAGTACTTC

abundance: few
v_gene: TRBV5-4
d_gene: TRBD2
j_gene: TRBJ2-1
len: 17
CDR3aa: CASSRPSGTSNDNEQFF
CDR3nt: TGTGCCAGCAGTCGCCCGTCCGGGACTAGCAACGACAATGAGCAGTTCTTC